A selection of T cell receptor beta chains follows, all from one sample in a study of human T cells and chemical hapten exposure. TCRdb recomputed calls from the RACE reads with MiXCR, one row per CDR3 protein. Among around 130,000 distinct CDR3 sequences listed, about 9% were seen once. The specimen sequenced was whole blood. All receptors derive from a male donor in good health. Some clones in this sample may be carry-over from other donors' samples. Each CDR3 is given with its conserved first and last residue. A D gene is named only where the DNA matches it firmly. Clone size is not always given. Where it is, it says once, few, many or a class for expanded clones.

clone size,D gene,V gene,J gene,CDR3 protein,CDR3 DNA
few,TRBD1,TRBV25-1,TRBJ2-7,CASSGQGLAYEQYF,TGTGCCAGCAGTGGACAGGGTTTGGCCTACGAGCAGTACTTC
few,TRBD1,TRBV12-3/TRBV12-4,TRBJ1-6,CASSSWGQGRSPLHF,TGTGCCAGCAGTTCGTGGGGACAGGGCCGTTCACCCCTCCACTTT
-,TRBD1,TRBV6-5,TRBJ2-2,CASSYSDRGTGELFF,TGTGCCAGCAGTTACTCGGACAGGGGCACCGGGGAGCTGTTTTTT
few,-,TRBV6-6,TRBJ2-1,CASSYGPRNEQFF,TGTGCCAGCAGTTACGGGCCTCGGAATGAGCAGTTCTTC
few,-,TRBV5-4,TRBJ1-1,CASILGPNTEAFF,TGTGCCAGCATATTGGGGCCGAACACTGAAGCTTTCTTT
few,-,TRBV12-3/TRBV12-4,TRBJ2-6,CASSLGFLAGANVLTF,TGTGCCAGCAGTTTAGGGTTCCTCGCTGGGGCCAACGTCCTGACTTTC
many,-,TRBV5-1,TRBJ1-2,CASSLGAEAANYGYTF,TGCGCCAGCAGCTTGGGAGCGGAGGCCGCCAACTATGGCTACACCTTC
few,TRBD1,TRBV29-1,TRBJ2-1,CSVVLGQGANEQFF,TGCAGCGTGGTACTGGGACAGGGGGCGAATGAGCAGTTCTTC
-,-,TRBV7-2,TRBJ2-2,CASIPGGHKVVTGELFF,TGTGCCAGCATCCCCGGGGGCCATAAGGTTGTCACCGGGGAGCTGTTTTTT
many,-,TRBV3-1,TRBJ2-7,CASVGGGSYEQYF,TGTGCCAGCGTTGGTGGCGGGTCCTACGAGCAGTACTTC
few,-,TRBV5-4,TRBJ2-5,CASRDNQETQYF,TGTGCCAGCAGGGACAATCAAGAGACCCAGTACTTC
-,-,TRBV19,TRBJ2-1,CASSRSPGLGANEQFF,TGTGCCAGTAGCCGGTCCCCGGGACTCGGCGCCAATGAGCAGTTCTTC
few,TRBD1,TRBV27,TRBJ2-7,CASSSTGGAYEQYF,TGTGCCAGCAGTTCGACAGGGGGAGCCTACGAGCAGTACTTC
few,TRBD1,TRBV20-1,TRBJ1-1,CSAAGYRGNTEAFF,TGCAGTGCGGCGGGTTACAGGGGGAACACTGAAGCTTTCTTT
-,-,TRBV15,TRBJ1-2,CATSRDQGSYGYTF,TGTGCCACCAGCAGAGATCAGGGGAGCTATGGCTACACCTTC
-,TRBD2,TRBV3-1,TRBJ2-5,CVSSQVAGGWETQYF,TGTGTCAGCAGCCAAGTAGCGGGGGGCTGGGAGACCCAGTACTTC
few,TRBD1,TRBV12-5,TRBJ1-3,CASAPHGTGSGNTIYF,TGTGCTAGTGCCCCACACGGGACAGGCTCCGGAAACACCATATATTTT
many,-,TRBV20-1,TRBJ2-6,CSASRQASGANVLTF,TGCAGTGCTAGTAGACAGGCCTCTGGGGCCAACGTCCTGACTTTC
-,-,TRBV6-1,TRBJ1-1,CASRPGIGGENTEAFF,TGTGCCAGCCGCCCGGGTATTGGAGGAGAGAACACTGAAGCTTTCTTT
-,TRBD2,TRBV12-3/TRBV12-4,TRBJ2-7,CASSSGLAGAYEQYF,TGTGCCAGCAGCTCAGGACTAGCGGGAGCCTACGAGCAGTACTTC
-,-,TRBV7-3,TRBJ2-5,CASSLIGGGKETQYF,TGTGCCAGCAGCTTAATAGGGGGGGGGAAAGAGACCCAGTACTTC
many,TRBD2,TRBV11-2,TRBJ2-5,CASSLDDSGGAGETQYF,TGTGCCAGCAGCTTAGATGATAGCGGGGGGGCCGGAGAGACCCAGTACTTC
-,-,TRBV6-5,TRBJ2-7,CASSSEYEGQYF,TGTGCCAGCAGTTCCGAATACGAGGGGCAGTACTTC
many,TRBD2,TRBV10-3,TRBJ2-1,CAISGGPGLAGGDNEQFF,TGTGCCATCAGTGGGGGGCCGGGACTAGCGGGAGGGGACAATGAGCAGTTCTTC
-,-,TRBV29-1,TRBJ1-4,CSVEDAGTNEKLFF,TGCAGCGTTGAAGATGCAGGGACTAATGAAAAACTGTTTTTT
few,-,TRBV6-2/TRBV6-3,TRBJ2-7,CASKDRSYEQYF,TGTGCCAGCAAGGACAGATCCTACGAGCAGTACTTC
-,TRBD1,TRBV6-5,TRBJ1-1,CASSYYPPGQTFNTEAFF,TGTGCCAGCAGTTACTATCCCCCGGGACAGACATTTAACACTGAAGCTTTCTTT
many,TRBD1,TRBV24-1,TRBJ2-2,CATSDHTGTGGRNTGELFF,TGTGCCACCAGTGACCACACCGGGACAGGGGGCCGGAACACCGGGGAGCTGTTTTTT
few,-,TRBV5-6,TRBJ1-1,CASSLAPDSLEAFF,TGTGCCAGCAGCTTGGCGCCGGACAGCCTTGAAGCTTTCTTT
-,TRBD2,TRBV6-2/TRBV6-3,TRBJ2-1,CASSVLAGGPWEQFF,TGTGCCAGCAGTGTACTAGCGGGGGGGCCGTGGGAGCAGTTCTTC
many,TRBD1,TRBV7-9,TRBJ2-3,CASSSGQGSTDTQYF,TGTGCCAGCAGCTCAGGACAGGGGAGTACAGATACGCAGTATTTT
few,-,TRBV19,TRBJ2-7,CASSPDGSSSYEQYF,TGTGCCAGTAGCCCAGACGGCAGCAGCTCCTACGAGCAGTACTTC
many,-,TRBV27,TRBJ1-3,CASRDSLSSGNTIYF,TGTGCCAGCAGAGACAGTTTGAGCTCTGGAAACACCATATATTTT
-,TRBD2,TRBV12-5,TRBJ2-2,CASVPPAGDTGELFF,TGTGCTAGTGTCCCCCCCGCGGGGGACACCGGGGAGCTGTTTTTT
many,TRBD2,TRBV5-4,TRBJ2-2,CATAGVYTGELFF,TGTGCCACCGCGGGGGTTTACACCGGGGAGCTGTTTTTT
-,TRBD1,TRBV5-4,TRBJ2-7,CASSPLPGQGPPEQYF,TGTGCCAGCAGCCCCCTACCGGGACAGGGCCCGCCCGAGCAGTACTTC
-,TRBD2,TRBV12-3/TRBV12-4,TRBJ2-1,CASSLGAGGPGEQFF,TGTGCCAGCAGTTTAGGGGCGGGGGGGCCCGGTGAGCAGTTCTTC
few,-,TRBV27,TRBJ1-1,CASSRGREAFF,TGTGCCAGCAGTCGGGGGCGTGAAGCTTTCTTT
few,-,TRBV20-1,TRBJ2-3,CSARHRVSTDTQYF,TGCAGTGCTAGACACAGGGTCAGCACAGATACGCAGTATTTT
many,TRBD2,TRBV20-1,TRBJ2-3,CSARDLYGSPGTSGRFGTDTQYF,TGCAGTGCTAGAGATCTTTACGGCAGCCCCGGGACTAGCGGGAGATTTGGCACAGATACGCAGTATTTT
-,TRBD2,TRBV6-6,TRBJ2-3,CASSPGLGSQYF,TGTGCCAGCAGCCCGGGACTAGGGTCGCAGTATTTT
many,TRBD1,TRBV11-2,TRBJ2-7,CASSLGGLGQGTYEQYF,TGTGCCAGCAGCTTGGGGGGGTTGGGACAGGGTACGTACGAGCAGTACTTC
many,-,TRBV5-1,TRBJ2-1,CASSLVQIYNEQFF,TGCGCCAGCAGCTTGGTACAAATTTACAATGAGCAGTTCTTC
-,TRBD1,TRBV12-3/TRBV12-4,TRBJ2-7,CASSFQDRESEQYF,TGTGCCAGCAGTTTCCAGGACAGGGAATCCGAGCAGTACTTC
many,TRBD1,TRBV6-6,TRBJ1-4,CASSYPITGDEKLFF,TGTGCCAGCAGTTACCCAATTACAGGGGATGAAAAACTGTTTTTT
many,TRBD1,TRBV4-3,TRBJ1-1,CASSQEQGRNTEAFF,TGCGCCAGCAGCCAAGAACAGGGGAGGAACACTGAAGCTTTCTTT
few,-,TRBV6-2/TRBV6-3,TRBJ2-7,CASSSAGLTYEQYF,TGTGCCAGCAGTTCCGCGGGTCTGACCTACGAGCAGTACTTC
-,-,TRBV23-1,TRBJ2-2,CASSQPGQPTGELFF,TGCGCCAGCAGTCAACCGGGACAACCCACCGGGGAGCTGTTTTTT
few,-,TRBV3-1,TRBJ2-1,CASSQEEYNEQFF,TGTGCCAGCAGCCAAGAAGAGTACAATGAGCAGTTCTTC
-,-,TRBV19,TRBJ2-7,CASSNLGQFYEQYF,TGTGCCAGTAGTAACCTAGGACAGTTTTACGAGCAGTACTTC
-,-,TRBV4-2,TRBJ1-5,CASSLTSGGGSGNQPQHF,TGTGCCAGCAGCCTGACCTCAGGTGGCGGTAGCGGCAATCAGCCCCAGCATTTT
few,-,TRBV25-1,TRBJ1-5,CASSESIGNQPQHF,TGTGCCAGCAGTGAGTCTATTGGCAATCAGCCCCAGCATTTT